This TCR beta chain was obtained from a study of blood T cell repertoires in COVID-19. As for the study in general: Sites across the United States, Italy and Spain contributed samples from acute and convalescent COVID-19. Sources were T cells, B-cell-depleted T cells, or PBMCs; the material itself was cDNA or gDNA.

This CDR3 contains 13 residues. The V gene's germline CDR1 is SGHTA and CDR2 FQGTGA. V lost 7 bases and J lost 3, with 12 bases in between. This clone was detected only a few times. Original handling: It was from reference gene primer amplification that nucleated cell counts were estimated. Sequenced by immunoSEQ multiplex PCR; TCRdb stores in-frame clones only, minus some. V, J and clone size derive from that table, while D and trimming were established from the DNA sequence. The table has approximately 31,000 clones, 65% to 90% seen once; the top ten hold roughly a sixth. The chain has TRBV7-3 and TRBJ1-2; D not resolved. Sequencing input: peripheral blood. The receptor comes from a woman aged 55-69 years with active COVID-19. The CDR3 sequence: CASKKREDYGYTF. In nucleotides, the CDR3 is TGTGCCAGCAAGAAGAGGGAGGACTATGGCTACACCTTC.